Sequencing of this T cell receptor beta chain was carried out in a study of Ad26.COV2.S vaccination and SARS-CoV-2 variants. The wider study: Ad26.COV2.S arm of COV1001 included the donor. In the study, Ad26.COV2.S was injected intramuscularly once, or twice 56 days apart.

Findings and limits, study-wide: Assessments of TCR breadth and depth may have underestimated the total T cell responses. It was reported that spike-specific CD8+ and CD4+ T cell responses were substantially broad after vaccination.

Repertoires were generated with immunoSEQ multiplex PCR, while TCRdb's copy carries only in-frame clones and drops some. This sample has 400,000 to 500,000 clones, with 85% to 90% found just once. The treatment: some 20 received Ad26.COV2.S at low or high dose, single or two shots; 5 received placebo; per-sample allocation not given. Sampling occurred on day 63 after the first vaccine or placebo injection. CDR1 is MDHEN, CDR2 SYDVKM, per germline. CDR3 size: 12 residues. The V end was cut by 8 bases, the J end by 5 bases, with 7 bases between. Comments on this clone: Its target is not known. This sample also contains other DNA sequences that code for the same CDR3.

J is TRBJ1-6 and V is TRBV28, with D hard to call. This material consisted of peripheral blood, taken in a trial of Ad26.COV2.S vaccine versus placebo. The sequence came from a person aged 18-60 years who received the Ad26.COV2.S COVID-19 vaccine or a placebo. The CDR3 nucleotides read TGTGCCAGCTTGGAGAATAATTCACCCCTCCACTTT. Translated: CASLENNSPLHF.